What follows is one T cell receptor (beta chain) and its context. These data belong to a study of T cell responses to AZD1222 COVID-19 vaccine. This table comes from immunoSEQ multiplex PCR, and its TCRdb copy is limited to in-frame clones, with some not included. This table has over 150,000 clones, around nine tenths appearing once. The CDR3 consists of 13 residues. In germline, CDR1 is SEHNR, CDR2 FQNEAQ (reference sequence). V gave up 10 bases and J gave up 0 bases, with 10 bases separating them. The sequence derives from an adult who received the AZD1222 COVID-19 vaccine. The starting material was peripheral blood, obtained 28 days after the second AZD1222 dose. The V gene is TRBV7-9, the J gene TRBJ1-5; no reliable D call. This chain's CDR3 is CATAPSSNQPQHF. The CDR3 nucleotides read TGTGCCACCGCACCCTCTAGCAATCAGCCCCAGCATTTT.